The subject of this entry is one T cell receptor (beta chain). At least ten counts were recorded for this clonotype. Its antigen is currently not known. No base qualities exist here, and no much larger clone lies one base off it. The record originates from a study of T cells after yellow fever vaccination (dated by TCRdb to between 2019 and 2020). Context from the whole study: The SMART-Seq v4 Ultra Low Input RNA kit was used to prepare libraries from fractions with low cell numbers. To follow T-cell clones before and after both primary and booster YFV17D yellow fever vaccination, bulk TCR alpha and beta repertoires underwent longitudinal sequencing. Two healthy male donors, one aged 18 to 30 and one aged 30 to 40 years, made up the cohort. Blood was drawn at multiple timepoints before and after primary and secondary immunization, with bulk PBMC replicates and cell subsets isolated.

Sequenced on an Illumina NovaSeq 6000. Synthesis of TCR cDNA relied on 5'RACE template switching, a step that introduced a universal primer site along with unique molecular identifiers. Priming of cDNA synthesis was performed from both the TCR alpha and TCR beta constant segments. Library amplification used two PCR steps, and the second PCR step added sample barcodes and sequencing adapters. Sequencing of libraries was performed on Illumina HiSeq 2500 (2x100 bp) or NovaSeq (2x150 bp). The authors' analysis ran thus. MIGEC was used to demultiplex reads and collapse the reads into UMI consensus sequences, and MiXCR was used for V(D)J alignment. Vaccine-responding clonotypes were defined with edgeR using replicate PBMC samples, requiring FDR below 0.01 and a log2 fold change above 5 up to day 15. Each bulk clonotype was labeled CD4 or CD8 based on which sequenced repertoire, CD4 or CD8, contained the clonotype at higher abundance. TCRdb reworked the public reads: Q25 trimming with fastp, MiXCR clone assembly, productive beta chains retained. Each CDR3 protein appears once, grouped with its most common genes and DNA. TCRdb's processing, not the authors' own work, is the source of the V and J calls. Across this sample there are some 250,000 distinct CDR3 sequences, with over 3% seen only once. The ten largest clones capture under 20% of the sample.

CDR1 and CDR2 are drawn from the germline V gene: MNHEY, SVGEGT. V lost 6 bases and J lost 2 bases, and the count of bases not matched to a germline gene is 11. The CDR3 holds 16 amino acids from the cysteine to the phenylalanine. Just CDR3 DNA is preserved here, 48 bases in frame from base 1. In the paper's terms, the treatment or condition label means: live attenuated yellow fever vaccine strain. At every blood-draw timepoint, two biological replicates of bulk PBMCs were collected. A standard Ficoll-Paque protocol was used to isolate PBMCs from peripheral blood. TriZol was used to extract RNA from bulk PBMCs, from CD4 and CD8 fractions, and from dextramer-positive and dextramer-negative fractions. General study outcomes and caveats: Computational filtering was needed because FACS-sorted repertoires could contain abundant contaminating clonotypes from the bulk population. The secondary T-cell response was found to be weaker but faster than the primary response, with a peak reached on day 5 rather than on day 15. A small fraction of clonotypes showed up in both the CD4 and CD8 compartments, probably as a result of convergent recombination. Only a couple of donors were included in the study, so the extent to which the findings can be generalized is limited. Most clones expanded after primary vaccination were re-detected after the booster (96% of CD4 and approximately 88% of CD8), suggesting broad memory maintenance.

Here the chain combines TRBV6-2 or TRBV6-3 and TRBJ2-5; 8 central bases correspond to TRBD2. The source material was PBMCs, sampled 15 days after the yellow fever booster vaccination. The sequence was obtained from a man younger than 30 who received the YFV17D yellow fever vaccine. The CDR3 protein sequence reads: CASSSDRGGIQETQYF. In nucleotide form, the sequence is TGTGCCAGCAGCTCCGATCGCGGGGGGATTCAAGAGACCCAGTACTTC.